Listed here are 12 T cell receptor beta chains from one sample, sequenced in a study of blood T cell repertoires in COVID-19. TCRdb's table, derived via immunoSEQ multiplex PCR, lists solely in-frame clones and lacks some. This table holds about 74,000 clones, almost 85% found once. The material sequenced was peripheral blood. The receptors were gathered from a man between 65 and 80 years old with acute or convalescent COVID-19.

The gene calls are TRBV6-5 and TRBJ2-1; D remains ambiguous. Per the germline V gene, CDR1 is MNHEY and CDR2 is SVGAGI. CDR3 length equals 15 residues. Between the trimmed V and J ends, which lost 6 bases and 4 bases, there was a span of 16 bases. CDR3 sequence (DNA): TGTGCCAGCAGGGGTCTGGCGGCCTTTTACAATGAGCAGTTCTTC. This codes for CASRGLAAFYNEQFF.

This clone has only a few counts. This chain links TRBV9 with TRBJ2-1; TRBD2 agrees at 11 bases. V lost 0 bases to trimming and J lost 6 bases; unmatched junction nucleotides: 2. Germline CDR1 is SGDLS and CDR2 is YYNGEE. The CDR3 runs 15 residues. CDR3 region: CASSVVAGGPNEQFF. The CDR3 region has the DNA TGTGCCAGCAGCGTAGTAGCGGGGGGGCCCAATGAGCAGTTCTTC.

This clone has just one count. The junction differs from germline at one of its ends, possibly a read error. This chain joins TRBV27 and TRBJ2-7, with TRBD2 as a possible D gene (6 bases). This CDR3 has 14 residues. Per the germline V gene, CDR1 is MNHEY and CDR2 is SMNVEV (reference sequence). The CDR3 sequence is CARKPAGSSFEQYF. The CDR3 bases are TGTGCCAGGAAACCCGCGGGGTCTTCCTTCGAGCAGTACTTC.

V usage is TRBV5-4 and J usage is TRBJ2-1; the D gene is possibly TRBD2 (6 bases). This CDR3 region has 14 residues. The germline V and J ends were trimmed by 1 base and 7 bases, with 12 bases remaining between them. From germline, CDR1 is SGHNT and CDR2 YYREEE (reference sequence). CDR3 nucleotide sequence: TGTGCCAGCAGCTTGCAAGGGGCGGGGAATGAGCAGTTCTTC. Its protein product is CASSLQGAGNEQFF.

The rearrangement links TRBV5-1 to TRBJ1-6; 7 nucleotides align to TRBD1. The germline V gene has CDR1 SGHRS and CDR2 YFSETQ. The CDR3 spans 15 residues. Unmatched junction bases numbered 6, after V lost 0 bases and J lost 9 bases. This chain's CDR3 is CASSLGQGSGSPLHF. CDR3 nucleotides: TGCGCCAGCAGCTTGGGACAGGGTTCGGGTTCACCCCTCCACTTT.

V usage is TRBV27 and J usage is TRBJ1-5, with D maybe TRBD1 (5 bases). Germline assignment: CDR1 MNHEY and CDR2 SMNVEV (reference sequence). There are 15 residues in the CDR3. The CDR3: CATAKVGLRPEPQHF. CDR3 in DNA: TGTGCTACCGCTAAGGTGGGACTCCGACCGGAGCCCCAGCATTTT.

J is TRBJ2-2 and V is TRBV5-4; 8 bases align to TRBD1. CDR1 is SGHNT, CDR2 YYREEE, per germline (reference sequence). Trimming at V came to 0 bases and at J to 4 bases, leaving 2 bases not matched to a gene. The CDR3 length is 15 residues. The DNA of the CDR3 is TGTGCCAGCAGCTTGGAACAGGGGGGCACCGGGGAGCTGTTTTTT. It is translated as CASSLEQGGTGELFF.

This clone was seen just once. The CDR3 loop reads CASSLKPTGTEAFF. The CDR3 bases are TGTGCCAGCAGCTTGAAGCCTACGGGCACTGAAGCTTTCTTT. The V gene is TRBV5-6, the J gene TRBJ1-1; no firm D call. In germline, CDR1 is SGHDT, CDR2 YYEEEE. V dropped 1 base and J dropped 4 bases, with 11 bases sitting between them. The CDR3 covers 14 residues.

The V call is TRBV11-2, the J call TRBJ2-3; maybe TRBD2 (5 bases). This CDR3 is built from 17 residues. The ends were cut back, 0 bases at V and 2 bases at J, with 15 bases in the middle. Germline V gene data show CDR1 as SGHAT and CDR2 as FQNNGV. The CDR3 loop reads CASSLDPRARVTDTQYF. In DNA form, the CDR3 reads TGTGCCAGCAGCTTAGATCCGCGAGCGAGGGTCACAGATACGCAGTATTTT.

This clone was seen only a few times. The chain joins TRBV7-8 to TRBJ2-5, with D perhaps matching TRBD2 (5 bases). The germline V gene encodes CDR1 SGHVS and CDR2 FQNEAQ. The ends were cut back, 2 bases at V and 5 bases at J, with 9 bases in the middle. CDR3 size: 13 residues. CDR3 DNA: TGTGCCAGCAGCTTATCGGGGATCGAGACCCAGTACTTC. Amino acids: CASSLSGIETQYF.

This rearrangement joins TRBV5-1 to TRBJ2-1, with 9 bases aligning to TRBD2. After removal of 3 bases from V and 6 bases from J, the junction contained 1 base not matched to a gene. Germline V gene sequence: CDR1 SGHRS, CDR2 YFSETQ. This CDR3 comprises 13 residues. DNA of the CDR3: TGCGCCAGCAGCTCGGGACTAGCCAATGAGCAGTTCTTC. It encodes CASSSGLANEQFF.

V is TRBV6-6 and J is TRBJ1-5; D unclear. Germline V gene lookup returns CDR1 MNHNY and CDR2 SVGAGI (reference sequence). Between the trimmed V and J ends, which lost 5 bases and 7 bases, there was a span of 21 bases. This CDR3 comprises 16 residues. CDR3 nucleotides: TGTGCCAGCAGTCGATCGGGTACGGGAGTTGGGCAGCCCCAGCATTTT. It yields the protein CASSRSGTGVGQPQHF.